This T cell receptor (beta chain) was obtained from a study of response to subunit inactivated influenza vaccine (dated by TCRdb to the late 2010s). As for the study more broadly: The study used deep quantitative T cell receptor repertoire profiling to track responses to a trivalent subunit inactivated influenza vaccine. What the research found in general, with its limitations: According to the authors, only a limited number of new T cells may be recruited by each seasonal influenza vaccination.

Of note for this clonotype: The antigen it recognizes is unknown. No base-level quality is on record; no much larger clone is a single base apart.

CDR1 and CDR2, per the germline V gene, are LGHNA and YNFKEQ. V sheds 0 bases and J sheds 6 bases, leaving 14 bases between their ends. Its CDR3 holds 16 amino acids, cysteine through phenylalanine. The read is trimmed to its CDR3 DNA, 48 bases read in frame from base 1. Libraries were made using RT-PCR. Sequencer: Illumina HiSeq 2500. TCRdb trimmed public reads at Q25 via fastp, called clones via MiXCR and kept in-frame beta chains. Every distinct CDR3 protein forms one entry, paired with its most common genes and DNA. The sample data list roughly 780,000 distinct CDR3 sequences, and roughly 20% of these were observed just once. Roughly 11% of the sample is held by the ten biggest clonotypes.

The source is a man between 45 and 60 years old who received an inactivated influenza vaccine. Donor details come from another sample of the same person, matched by shared clones. The sequence links TRBV4-2 to TRBJ2-2; no D gene call is confident. The specimen comprised PBMCs from blood, sampled 4 to 6 days after vaccination. DNA sequence: TGTGCCAGCAGCCAAGAGCTTAGGGTACCGCCCGGGGAGCTGTTTTTT. Translated, it reads CASSQELRVPPGELFF.